These 14 T cell receptor beta chains came from one sample sequenced in a study of T cell repertoires in cytomegalovirus infection. Each CDR3 protein is one row after TCRdb ran MiXCR on the reads. The sample records tens of thousands of distinct CDR3 sequences, 33% being singletons. No antigens are known for them. The sample taken for sequencing was PBMCs, sequenced either directly or after in vitro stimulation (not recorded which). These receptors all stem from a human donor in good health (CMV status not recorded). Some clones in this sample may be carry-over from other donors' samples.

The chain couples TRBV9 to TRBJ1-1; D possibly corresponds to TRBD1 (6 bases). Germline V gives CDR1 SGDLS, CDR2 YYNGEE. Trimming took 3 bases from V and 0 from J, leaving 12 bases between them. The CDR3 covers 15 residues. The CDR3 region is CASSAGQFMNTEAFF. In DNA, the CDR3 is TGTGCCAGCAGCGCCGGACAGTTTATGAACACTGAAGCTTTCTTT. Drawing the rest from reference TRBV9 and TRBJ1-1, the complete variable domain is DSGVTQTPKHLITATGQRVTLRCSPRSGDLSVYWYQQSLDQGLQFLIQYYNGEERAKGNILERFSAQQFPDLHSELNLSSLELGDSALYFCASSAGQFMNTEAFFGQGTRLTVV.

Only a few counts were recorded for this clonotype. This chain connects TRBV12-3 or TRBV12-4 to TRBJ2-3; D is undetermined. The CDR3 contains 15 residues. Deletions cut 4 bases from V and 3 bases from J, with 14 bases between. CDR3 region: CASSSIAARTDTQYF. Written as DNA, the CDR3 is TGTGCCAGCAGTTCAATAGCAGCCCGAACAGATACGCAGTATTTT.

V is TRBV7-2 and J is TRBJ1-5; D uncertain. The germline V gene has CDR1 SGHTA and CDR2 FQGNSA. V was clipped by 3 bases and J by 10 bases, with 13 bases between them. The CDR3 has 13 amino acids. The CDR3, as DNA: TGTGCCAGCAGCTTCTCCTCGGCGGGCCCCCAGCATTTT. Its protein product is CASSFSSAGPQHF.

This clonotype appeared a few times. J is TRBJ1-3 and V is TRBV4-3; D gene uncertain. Germline loops: CDR1 LGHNA, CDR2 YSLEER. CDR3 length equals 14 residues. V lost 0 bases, J lost 7 bases, and 10 bases lay in between. The CDR3 here is CASSQEVGANTIYF. The CDR3, as DNA: TGCGCCAGCAGCCAAGAGGTTGGCGCGAACACCATATATTTT.

The chain employs TRBV6-2 or TRBV6-3 and TRBJ2-5; a weak D match, TRBD1 (5 bases). The CDR3 is made up of 17 amino acids. The V and J ends lost 2 bases and 1 base respectively, with 17 bases between them. Germline V lookup: CDR1 MNHEY, CDR2 SVGEGT. CDR3 amino acids: CASSYEAGQDLQETQYF. The CDR3 nucleotides read TGTGCCAGCAGTTACGAGGCAGGGCAAGACCTCCAAGAGACCCAGTACTTC.

Written as DNA, the CDR3 is TGTGCCAGCAGTTACGAACAGGGGGCATTAAATCAGCCCCAGCATTTT. This sequence encodes CASSYEQGALNQPQHF. The chain carries TRBV6-8 and TRBJ1-5; TRBD1 aligns across 9 bases. Germline trimming cut 2 bases from V and 4 bases from J; bases unmatched to any gene: 6. The CDR3 runs 16 residues. Germline values: CDR1 MNHGY, CDR2 SAAAGT.

This clonotype was picked up a small number of times. This chain connects TRBV5-1 to TRBJ1-1; D remains ambiguous. Germline CDR1 and CDR2: SGHRS and YFSETQ. The CDR3 covers 15 residues. V was clipped by 4 bases and J by 1 base, with 14 bases between them. CDR3 protein: CASSEVIRPNTEAFF. DNA of the CDR3: TGCGCCAGCAGCGAAGTGATCAGACCGAACACTGAAGCTTTCTTT.

This clonotype was counted a few times. This chain links TRBV7-6 with TRBJ2-3, with 11 positions matching TRBD2. CDR3 length: 16 residues. Trimming at V came to 5 bases and at J to 2 bases, leaving 6 bases not matched to a gene. Germline V gives CDR1 SGHVS, CDR2 FNYEAQ. The CDR3: CASSPGLADHTDTQYF. In DNA form, the CDR3 reads TGTGCCAGCAGCCCGGGACTAGCGGATCACACAGATACGCAGTATTTT. Filled out from reference TRBV7-6 and TRBJ2-3, the complete variable domain reads GAGVSQSPRYKVTKRGQDVALRCDPISGHVSLYWYRQALGQGPEFLTYFNYEAQQDKSGLPNDRFSAERPEGSISTLTIQRTEQRDSAMYRCASSPGLADHTDTQYFGPGTRLTVL.

This clonotype turned up a few times. The CDR3 loop reads CASSIVGLAGETQYF. The CDR3 nucleotides are TGTGCCAGTAGTATAGTGGGACTAGCGGGGGAGACCCAGTACTTC. The rearrangement joins TRBV19 to TRBJ2-5; the match to TRBD2 covers 13 bases. Trimming took 1 base from V and 5 from J; bases not matched to a gene: 1. The CDR3 has 15 residues. Germline assignment: CDR1 LNHDA and CDR2 SQIVND (reference sequence). The whole variable domain, remainder taken from reference TRBV19 and TRBJ2-5, is DGGITQSPKYLFRKEGQNVTLSCEQNLNHDAMYWYRQDPGQGLRLIYYSQIVNDFQKGDIAEGYSVSREKKESFPLTVTSAQKNPTAFYLCASSIVGLAGETQYFGPGTRLLVL.

CDR3 DNA sequence: TGTGCCAGCAGGGCTCCCGGGACAACCGGACTAGCGGGAAGCACAGATACGCAGTATTTT. It codes for CASRAPGTTGLAGSTDTQYF. The V call is TRBV7-9, the J call TRBJ2-3, with TRBD2 matching over 12 bases. V shed 6 bases and J 0 bases; nucleotides not matched to a gene: 16. Per germline, CDR1 SEHNR and CDR2 FQNEAQ (reference sequence). The CDR3 is 20 residues long.

J is TRBJ2-7 and V is TRBV15, with a tentative D call TRBD1 (6 bases). V was shortened by 5 bases and J by 2 bases, with 25 bases between the two germline ends. The CDR3 runs to 18 residues. Per germline, CDR1 LNHNV and CDR2 YYDKDF (reference sequence). The CDR3 here is CATSGRTHFRGAPYEQYF. CDR3 DNA: TGTGCCACCAGCGGCCGAACCCACTTCAGGGGTGCCCCCTACGAGCAGTACTTC.

This clonotype has just a few counts. The V and J genes are TRBV4-2 and TRBJ2-7, with 9 bases fitting TRBD1. With 2 bases clipped from V and 4 bases from J, the junction kept 9 bases outside the gene matches. Per the germline V gene, CDR1 is LGHNA and CDR2 is YNFKEQ. The CDR3 has 16 residues. In DNA, the CDR3 is TGTGCCAGCAGCCAACCCCCGACAGGGGGTACTTACGAGCAGTACTTC. It codes for CASSQPPTGGTYEQYF.

J is TRBJ2-1 and V is TRBV4-1; D perhaps matches TRBD2 (6 bases). CDR1 and CDR2 from the germline V gene are MGHRA and YSYEKL. The CDR3 is 17 amino acids. Trimming took 4 bases from V and 6 from J, leaving 22 bases between them. The CDR3 DNA follows: TGCGCCAGCAGCCGCCGCCCCCTTGCCGTGGGGGGCAATGAGCAGTTCTTC. Protein product: CASSRRPLAVGGNEQFF.

This clonotype was detected only once. The J gene is TRBJ1-1, the V gene TRBV19; tentative D call: TRBD1 (6 bases). This CDR3 contains 12 residues. Germline CDR1 reads LNHDA; CDR2 reads SQIVND (reference sequence). V dropped 10 bases and J dropped 4 bases, with 13 bases sitting between them. CDR3 bases: TGTGCCACCTTGCAGGGGTCCACTGAAGCTTTCTTT. Translation gives CATLQGSTEAFF.